The rows below give T cell receptor beta chains drawn from one sample of a study of blood T cell repertoires in COVID-19. Method: immunoSEQ multiplex PCR; TCRdb's copy keeps in-frame clones and lacks some. The sample carries over 20,000 clones, 89% recorded once. The specimen was peripheral blood. Receptors were obtained from a man between 70 and 80 years old with acute or convalescent COVID-19. CDR3s include the opening cysteine and the closing phenylalanine or tryptophan. Each record gives: D gene, V gene, clone size, J gene, CDR3 DNA, CDR3 protein. The D gene is left open where the match is weak. Clone size is given for some rows only: seen once, a few or many times, or a class if the clone is expanded.

TRBD1	TRBV5-1	once	TRBJ2-7	TGCGCCAGCAGCTTAAAGGGACAGATGAGCGAGCAGTACTTC	CASSLKGQMSEQYF
TRBD1	TRBV6-5	.	TRBJ1-5	TGTGCCAGCAGTATAGGGACAGGGAATCAGCCCCAGCATTTT	CASSIGTGNQPQHF
.	TRBV2	.	TRBJ2-2	TGTGCCAGCAGTGATGAGAGTGACACCGGGGAGCTGTTTTTT	CASSDESDTGELFF
.	TRBV3-1/TRBV3-2	.	TRBJ2-5	TGTGCCAGCAGCGAATTTGGGGGCTGGGAGACCCAGTACTTC	CASSEFGGWETQYF
TRBD1	TRBV15	medium-sized	TRBJ1-6	TGTGCCACCAGCAGCGACAGGGTCGGGTCGCCCCTCCACTTT	CATSSDRVGSPLHF
.	TRBV5-6	.	TRBJ1-6	TGTGCCAGCAGCCCGAAGATAACTTCCTATAATTCACCCCTCCACTTT	CASSPKITSYNSPLHF
.	TRBV3-1/TRBV3-2	few	TRBJ2-1	TGTGCCAGCAGCCCATCGGACAGAGCTTACAATGAGCAGTTCTTC	CASSPSDRAYNEQFF
.	TRBV7-9	.	TRBJ1-4	TGTGCCAGCAGCCGAGGAGCAACTAATGAAAAACTGTTTTTT	CASSRGATNEKLFF
.	TRBV27	.	TRBJ2-3	TGTGCCAGCAGTCCGGGACACCGCACAGATACGCAGTATTTT	CASSPGHRTDTQYF
.	TRBV4-1	.	TRBJ2-1	TGCGCCAGCAGCCAGGGCCACCAGGGATTAAGCTCCTACAATGAGCAGTTCTTC	CASSQGHQGLSSYNEQFF
TRBD1	TRBV3-1/TRBV3-2	.	TRBJ1-1	TGTGCCAGCAGCCAAGTAGGGACAGGCGAAGCTTTCTTT	CASSQVGTGEAFF
.	TRBV24-1	.	TRBJ2-5	TGTGCCACCAGTGTGGGCGGGGAGACCCAGTACTTC	CATSVGGETQYF
.	TRBV18	.	TRBJ2-5	TGTGCCAGCTCACCAAAGGAGGGGGGGCGCGATAAGACCCAGTACTTC	CASSPKEGGRDKTQYF
TRBD1	TRBV6-5	.	TRBJ1-4	TGTGCCAGCAGTTACGGGGGCCCGACAGGGGAGAAACTGTTTTTT	CASSYGGPTGEKLFF
.	TRBV12-3/TRBV12-4	.	TRBJ2-3	TGTGCCAGTTCCCAGACAGATACGCAGTATTTT	CASSQTDTQYF
.	TRBV3-1/TRBV3-2	.	TRBJ1-2	TGTGCCAGCAGTCTCTTACAGGGATCGGATGGCTACACCTTC	CASSLLQGSDGYTF
.	TRBV25-1	.	TRBJ1-1	TGTGCCAGCAGTGAATCGAGGGGGTGGGACACTGAAGCTTTCTTT	CASSESRGWDTEAFF
TRBD2	TRBV6-5	.	TRBJ2-2	TGTGCCAGCAGACAAGGACTAGCGGACACCGGGGAGCTGTTTTTT	CASRQGLADTGELFF
.	TRBV29-1	.	TRBJ1-2	TGCAGCGTTGGGGCCGGTGGCTACACCTTC	CSVGAGGYTF
.	TRBV21-1	.	TRBJ2-4	TGTGCCAGCTTCCCAGGCAACAGGGCCCTCAAAAACATTCAGTACTTC	CASFPGNRALKNIQYF
TRBD2	TRBV4-2	.	TRBJ2-3	TGTGCCAGCAGCCAAGGGACTAGCGGGGGCACAGATACGCAGTATTTT	CASSQGTSGGTDTQYF
.	TRBV29-1	.	TRBJ1-2	TGCAGCGTTTGGGGCGGACAAAACTATGGCTACACCTTC	CSVWGGQNYGYTF
.	TRBV7-2	.	TRBJ1-3	TGTGCCAGCAGCTCGGGCCAGGGGCGAGGCACCATATATTTT	CASSSGQGRGTIYF
TRBD2	TRBV27	medium-sized	TRBJ2-1	TGTGCCAGCAGTTTTTCCGGCGGGAGCAACAATGAGCAGTTCTTC	CASSFSGGSNNEQFF
TRBD1	TRBV7-9	.	TRBJ1-6	TGTGCCAGCAGCTCTGTGGGTCAGGGGGCACCCCTCCACTTT	CASSSVGQGAPLHF
.	TRBV20-1	.	TRBJ1-1	TGCAGCAGGGTGGGGTTCACTGAAGCTTTCTTT	CSRVGFTEAFF
TRBD1	TRBV18	.	TRBJ1-2	TGTGCCAGCTCACAGGGACAGGGAAATCAGTACGGCTACACCTTC	CASSQGQGNQYGYTF
.	TRBV9	.	TRBJ1-2	TGTGCCAGCAGCGGGATGGGGGGGCGCAACTATGGCTACACCTTC	CASSGMGGRNYGYTF
TRBD2	TRBV28	.	TRBJ2-7	TGTGCCAGCAGTTTATATAGCACGGGACTAGCGGGGCGACCCTACGAGCAGTACTTC	CASSLYSTGLAGRPYEQYF
.	TRBV29-1	.	TRBJ2-7	TGCAGCGTCTCGATCGGGACCTACGAGCAGTACTTC	CSVSIGTYEQYF
TRBD1	TRBV29-1	.	TRBJ2-5	TGCAGCGTTTCTCGTATGGGACAGAAGCAAGAGACCCAGTACTTC	CSVSRMGQKQETQYF
.	TRBV2	.	TRBJ1-6	TGTGCCAGCAGTGGGGGGGGAGGAAATTCACCCCTCCACTTT	CASSGGGGNSPLHF
.	TRBV28	.	TRBJ1-6	TGTGCCAGCAGTTTATCAGGGCCCTCCCAAACCTATAATTCACCCCTCCACTTT	CASSLSGPSQTYNSPLHF
.	TRBV30	.	TRBJ1-4	TGTGCCTGGAGTTTGGGGGCAGGGATTAATGAAAAACTGTTTTTT	CAWSLGAGINEKLFF
.	TRBV19	.	TRBJ2-5	TGTGCCAGTAGTCCGGGACTCTTAGAGACCCAGTACTTC	CASSPGLLETQYF
TRBD1	TRBV6-5	.	TRBJ2-1	TGTGCCAGCAGTTTTCCGGGACAGGACAATGAGCAGTTCTTC	CASSFPGQDNEQFF
TRBD1	TRBV28	.	TRBJ2-4	TGTGCCAGCAGCTGGGCCCCGGGACAGGCGAAAGCCAAAAACATTCAGTACTTC	CASSWAPGQAKAKNIQYF
TRBD2	TRBV6-5	.	TRBJ2-5	TGTGCCAGCAGATACGGGACTAGCGGGAACCAAGAGACCCAGTACTTC	CASRYGTSGNQETQYF
.	TRBV28	once	TRBJ2-4	TGTGCCAGCAGTTTACCAGGTACAGCCAAAAACATTCAGTACTTC	CASSLPGTAKNIQYF
TRBD1	TRBV20-1	few	TRBJ1-2	TGCAGTGCTACAGGGGGCTATGGCTACACCTTC	CSATGGYGYTF
.	TRBV7-2	.	TRBJ2-5	TGTGCCAGCAGCCAAACCGGAGCGGGCGAGACCCAGTACTTC	CASSQTGAGETQYF
TRBD1	TRBV5-6	.	TRBJ2-5	TGTGCCAGCAGCTTGGTCGCAGGGGGCACAGCCCAGTACTTC	CASSLVAGGTAQYF
TRBD2	TRBV11-3	.	TRBJ2-3	TGTGCCAGCAGCTCCGGACTAGCGGGGTCCACAGATACGCAGTATTTT	CASSSGLAGSTDTQYF
TRBD1	TRBV18	.	TRBJ1-3	TGTGCCAGCTCAAGCGGACAGGGGGCTGGTGGAAACACCATATATTTT	CASSSGQGAGGNTIYF
TRBD2	TRBV6-2/TRBV6-3	once	TRBJ2-3	TGTGCCAGCAGTTACCGGGCGGGAGGTTCAGATACGCAGTATTTT	CASSYRAGGSDTQYF
TRBD2	TRBV18	.	TRBJ2-1	TGTGCCAGCTCACCGGGGGCTAGCGGGAGTCATGTGTACAATGAGCAGTTCTTC	CASSPGASGSHVYNEQFF
.	TRBV6-6	.	TRBJ2-2	TGTGCCAGCAGACTAGTTGGCACCGGGGAGCTGTTTTTT	CASRLVGTGELFF
TRBD2	TRBV2	.	TRBJ2-3	TGTGCCAGCAGGAGGACCGGGACTAGCGGGATGACAGATACGCAGTATTTT	CASRRTGTSGMTDTQYF
.	TRBV5-1	.	TRBJ1-1	TGCGCCAGCAGCTTGCAAACAAGAGGTAGCACTGAAGCTTTCTTT	CASSLQTRGSTEAFF
.	TRBV18	once	TRBJ1-2	TGTGCCAGCTCACCAGACCGCGGGGGAACTGGGGGCTACACCTTC	CASSPDRGGTGGYTF